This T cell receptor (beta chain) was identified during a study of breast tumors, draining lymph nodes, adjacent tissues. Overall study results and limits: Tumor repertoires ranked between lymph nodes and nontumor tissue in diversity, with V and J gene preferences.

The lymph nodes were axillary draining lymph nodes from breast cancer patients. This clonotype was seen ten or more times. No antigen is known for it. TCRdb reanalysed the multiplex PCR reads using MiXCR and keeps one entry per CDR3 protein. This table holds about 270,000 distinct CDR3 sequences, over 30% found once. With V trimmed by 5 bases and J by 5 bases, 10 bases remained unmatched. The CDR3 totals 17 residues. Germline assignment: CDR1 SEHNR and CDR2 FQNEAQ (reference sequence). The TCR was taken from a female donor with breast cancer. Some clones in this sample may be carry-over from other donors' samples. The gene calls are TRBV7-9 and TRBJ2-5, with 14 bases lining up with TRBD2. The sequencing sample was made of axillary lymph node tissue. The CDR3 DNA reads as TGTGCCAGCAGCGGCCCCGGGACTAGCGGGAGCCGGGAGACCCAGTACTTC. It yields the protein CASSGPGTSGSRETQYF.